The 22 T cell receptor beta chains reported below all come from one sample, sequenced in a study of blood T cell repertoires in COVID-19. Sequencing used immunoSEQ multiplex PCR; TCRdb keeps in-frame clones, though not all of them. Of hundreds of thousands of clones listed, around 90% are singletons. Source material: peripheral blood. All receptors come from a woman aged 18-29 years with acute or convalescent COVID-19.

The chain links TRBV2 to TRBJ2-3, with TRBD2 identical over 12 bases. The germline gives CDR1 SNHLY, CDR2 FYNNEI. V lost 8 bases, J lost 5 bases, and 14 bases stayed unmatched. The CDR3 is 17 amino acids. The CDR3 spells CASVGQRLAGGGDTQYF. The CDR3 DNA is TGTGCCAGCGTGGGACAGCGGCTAGCGGGGGGGGGAGATACGCAGTATTTT.

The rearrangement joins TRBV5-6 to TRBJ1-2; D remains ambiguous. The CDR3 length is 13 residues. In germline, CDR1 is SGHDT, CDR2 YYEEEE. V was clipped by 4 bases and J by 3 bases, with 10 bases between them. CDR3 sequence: CASSPRRDYGYTF. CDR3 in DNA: TGTGCCAGCAGCCCGAGAAGAGACTATGGCTACACCTTC.

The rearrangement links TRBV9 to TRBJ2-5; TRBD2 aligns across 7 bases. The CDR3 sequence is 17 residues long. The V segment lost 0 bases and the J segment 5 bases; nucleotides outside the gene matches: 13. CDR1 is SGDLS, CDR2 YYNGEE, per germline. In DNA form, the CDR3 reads TGTGCCAGCAGCGTAGGCGGGGGACTGTACCCCAGTGAGACCCAGTACTTC. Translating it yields CASSVGGGLYPSETQYF.

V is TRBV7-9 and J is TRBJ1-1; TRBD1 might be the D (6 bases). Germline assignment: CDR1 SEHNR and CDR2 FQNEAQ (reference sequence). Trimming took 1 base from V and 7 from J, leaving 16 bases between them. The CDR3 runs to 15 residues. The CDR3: CASSLGAGAGDEAFF. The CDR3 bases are TGTGCCAGCAGCTTAGGTGCGGGGGCTGGGGATGAAGCTTTCTTT.

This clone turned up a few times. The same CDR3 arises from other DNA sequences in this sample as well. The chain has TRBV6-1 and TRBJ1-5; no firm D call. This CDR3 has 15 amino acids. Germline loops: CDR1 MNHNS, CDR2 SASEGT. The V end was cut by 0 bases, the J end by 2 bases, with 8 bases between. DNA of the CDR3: TGTGCCAGCAGTGAAGCGCGAGGGCGCAATCAGCCCCAGCATTTT. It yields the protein CASSEARGRNQPQHF.

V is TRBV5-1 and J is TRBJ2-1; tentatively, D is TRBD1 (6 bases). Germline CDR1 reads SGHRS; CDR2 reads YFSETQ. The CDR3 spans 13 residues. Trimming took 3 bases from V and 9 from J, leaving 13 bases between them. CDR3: CASSSRGEGEQFF. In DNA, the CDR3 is TGCGCCAGCAGCTCCAGGGGTGAGGGTGAGCAGTTCTTC.

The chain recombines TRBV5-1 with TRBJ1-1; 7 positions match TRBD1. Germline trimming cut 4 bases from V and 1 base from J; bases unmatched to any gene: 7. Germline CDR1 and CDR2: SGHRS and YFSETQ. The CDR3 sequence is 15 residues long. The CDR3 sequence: CASSQTGATNTEAFF. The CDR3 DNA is TGCGCCAGCAGCCAAACAGGGGCGACGAACACTGAAGCTTTCTTT.

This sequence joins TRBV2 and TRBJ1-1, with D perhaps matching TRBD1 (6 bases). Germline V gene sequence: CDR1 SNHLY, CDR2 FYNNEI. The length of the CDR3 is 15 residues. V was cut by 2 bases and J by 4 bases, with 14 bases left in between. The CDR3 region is CASSESGRGITEAFF. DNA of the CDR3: TGTGCCAGCAGTGAATCGGGCAGGGGTATCACTGAAGCTTTCTTT.

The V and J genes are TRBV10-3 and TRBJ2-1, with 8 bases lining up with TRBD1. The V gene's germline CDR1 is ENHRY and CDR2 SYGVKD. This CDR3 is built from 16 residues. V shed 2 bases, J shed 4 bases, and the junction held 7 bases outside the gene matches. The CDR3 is CAISEETGGRYNEQFF. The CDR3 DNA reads TGTGCCATCAGTGAGGAAACAGGGGGTCGTTACAATGAGCAGTTCTTC.

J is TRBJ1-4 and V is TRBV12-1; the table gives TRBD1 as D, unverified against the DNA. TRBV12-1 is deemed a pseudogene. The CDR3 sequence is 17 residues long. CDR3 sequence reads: CASSPGHIGQGCEKLFF. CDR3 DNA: TGTGCCAGCAGCCCTGGACACATTGGACAGGGTTGTGAAAAACTGTTTTTT.

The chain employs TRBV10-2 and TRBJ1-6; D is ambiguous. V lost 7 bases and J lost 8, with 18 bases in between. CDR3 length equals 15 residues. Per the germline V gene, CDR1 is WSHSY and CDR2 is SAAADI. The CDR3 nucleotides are TGCGCCAGCATGGAGGACGGTGTCTTGGATTCACCCCTCCACTTT. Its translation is CASMEDGVLDSPLHF.

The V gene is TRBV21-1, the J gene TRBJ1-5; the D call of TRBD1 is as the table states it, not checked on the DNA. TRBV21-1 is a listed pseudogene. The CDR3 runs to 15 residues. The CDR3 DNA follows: TGTGCCAGCAGCTCGACAGGGAGGAGCAATCAGCCCCAGCATTTT. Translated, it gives CASSSTGRSNQPQHF.

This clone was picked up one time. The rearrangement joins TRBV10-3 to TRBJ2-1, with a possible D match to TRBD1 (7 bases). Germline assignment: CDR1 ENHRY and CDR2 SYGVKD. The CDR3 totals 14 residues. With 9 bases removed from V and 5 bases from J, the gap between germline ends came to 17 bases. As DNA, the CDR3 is TGTGCCATTTGGGGGGACAGCGGCCACAATGAGCAGTTCTTC. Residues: CAIWGDSGHNEQFF.

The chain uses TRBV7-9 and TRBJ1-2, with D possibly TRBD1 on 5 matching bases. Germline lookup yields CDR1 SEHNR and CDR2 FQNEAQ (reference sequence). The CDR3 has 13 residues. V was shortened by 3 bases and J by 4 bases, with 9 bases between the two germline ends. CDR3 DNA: TGTGCCAGCAGCTTTGGGGCTTCCTATGGCTACACCTTC. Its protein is CASSFGASYGYTF.

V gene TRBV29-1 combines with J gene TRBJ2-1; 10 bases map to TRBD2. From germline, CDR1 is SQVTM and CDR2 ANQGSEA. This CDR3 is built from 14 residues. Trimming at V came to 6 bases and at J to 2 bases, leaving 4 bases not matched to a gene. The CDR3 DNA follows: TGCAGCGTATTAGCGGGGGGAACCTACAATGAGCAGTTCTTC. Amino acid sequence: CSVLAGGTYNEQFF.

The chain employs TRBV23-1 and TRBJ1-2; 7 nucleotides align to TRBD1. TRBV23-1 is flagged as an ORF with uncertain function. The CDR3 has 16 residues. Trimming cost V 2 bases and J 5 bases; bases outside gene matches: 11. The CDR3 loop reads CASSQPRRDRGYGYTF. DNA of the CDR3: TGCGCCAGCAGTCAACCTCGCCGGGACAGAGGTTATGGCTACACCTTC.

The CDR3 spells CASSKDRGQGSDEQFF. The CDR3 bases are TGTGCCAGCAGCAAGGACAGGGGGCAGGGAAGCGATGAGCAGTTCTTC. J is TRBJ2-1 and V is TRBV6-4, with 11 nucleotides matching TRBD1. With 6 bases clipped from V and 8 bases from J, the junction kept 12 bases outside the gene matches. This CDR3 contains 16 residues. CDR1 MRHNA and CDR2 SNTAGT come from the germline V gene.

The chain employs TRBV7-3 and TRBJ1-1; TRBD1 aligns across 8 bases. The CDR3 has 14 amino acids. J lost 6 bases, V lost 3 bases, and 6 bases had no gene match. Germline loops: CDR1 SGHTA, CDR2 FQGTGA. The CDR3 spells CASSLDRVSPEAFF. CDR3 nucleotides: TGTGCCAGCAGCTTGGACAGGGTGAGCCCTGAAGCTTTCTTT.

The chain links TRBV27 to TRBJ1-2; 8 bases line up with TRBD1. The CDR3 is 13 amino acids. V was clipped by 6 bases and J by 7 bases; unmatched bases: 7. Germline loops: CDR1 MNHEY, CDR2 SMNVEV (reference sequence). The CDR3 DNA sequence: TGTGCCAGCAGCGCACAGGGGGTTGTTGGCTACACCTTC. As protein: CASSAQGVVGYTF.

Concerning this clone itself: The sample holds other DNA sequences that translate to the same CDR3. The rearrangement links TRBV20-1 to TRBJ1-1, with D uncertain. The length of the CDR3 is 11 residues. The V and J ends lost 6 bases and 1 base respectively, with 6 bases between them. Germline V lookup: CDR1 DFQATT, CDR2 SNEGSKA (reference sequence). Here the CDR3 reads CSASGNTEAFF. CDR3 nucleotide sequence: TGCAGTGCAAGCGGGAACACTGAAGCTTTCTTT.

Here the CDR3 DNA reads TGTGCCACCAGTGACCGTGGGGCAGGGAATCGTGAGCAGTTCTTC. Translated: CATSDRGAGNREQFF. The rearrangement links TRBV24-1 to TRBJ2-1, with D perhaps TRBD1 (5 bases). The V gene lost 4 bases and the J gene lost 9 bases, with 18 bases spanning the gap. CDR1 and CDR2 (germline): KGHDR, SFDVKD. There are 15 residues in the CDR3.

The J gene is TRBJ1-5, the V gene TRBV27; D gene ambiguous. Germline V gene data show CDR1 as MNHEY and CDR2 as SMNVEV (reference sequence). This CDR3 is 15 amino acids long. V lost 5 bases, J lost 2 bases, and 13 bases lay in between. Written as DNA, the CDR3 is TGTGCCAGCAGTCCCATCCTGGGCGGCAATCAGCCCCAGCATTTT. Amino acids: CASSPILGGNQPQHF.